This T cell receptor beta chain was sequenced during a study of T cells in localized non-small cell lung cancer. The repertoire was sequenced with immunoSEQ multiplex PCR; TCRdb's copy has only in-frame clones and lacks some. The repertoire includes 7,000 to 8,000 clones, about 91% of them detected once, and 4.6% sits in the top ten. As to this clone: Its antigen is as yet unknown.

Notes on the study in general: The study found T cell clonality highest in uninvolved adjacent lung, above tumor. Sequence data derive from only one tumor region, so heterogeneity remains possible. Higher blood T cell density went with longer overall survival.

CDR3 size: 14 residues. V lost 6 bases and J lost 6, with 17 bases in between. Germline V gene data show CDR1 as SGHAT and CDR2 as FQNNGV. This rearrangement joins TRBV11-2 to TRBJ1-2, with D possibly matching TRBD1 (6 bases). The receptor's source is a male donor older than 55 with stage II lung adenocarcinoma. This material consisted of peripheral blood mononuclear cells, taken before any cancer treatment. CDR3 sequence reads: CASRPAGVIDGYTF. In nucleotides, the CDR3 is TGTGCCAGCAGGCCGGCAGGGGTGATTGATGGCTACACCTTC.